This TCR beta chain was identified in a study of blood T cell repertoires in COVID-19. Study-level background: Whether acute or convalescent, the COVID-19 samples came from the United States, Italy and Spain.

Two negative PCRs, clearance, or symptom resolution had been documented for recovered Cohort 3 donors. The V end was cut by 3 bases, the J end by 5 bases, with 10 bases between. Germline V CDR1 and CDR2: MDHEN, SYDVKM. The CDR3 consists of 14 residues. Under the authors' procedure: The authors estimated nucleated cell counts from reference gene primer amplification. TCRdb keeps only in-frame clones here, not all; method: immunoSEQ multiplex PCR. From that table come the V and J calls and clone size; the DNA was used to work out D and trimming. The table includes 250,000 to 400,000 clones, 75% to 90% detected once.

The chain is built from TRBV28 and TRBJ1-4, with D uncertain. The sample was PBMCs or T cells enriched from blood (not recorded which). This receptor was identified in a man aged 55-75 years who had recovered from COVID-19. In nucleotides, the CDR3 is TGTGCCAGCAGTTTTTTGGCCGGGAATGAAAAACTGTTTTTT. Translated, it gives CASSFLAGNEKLFF.